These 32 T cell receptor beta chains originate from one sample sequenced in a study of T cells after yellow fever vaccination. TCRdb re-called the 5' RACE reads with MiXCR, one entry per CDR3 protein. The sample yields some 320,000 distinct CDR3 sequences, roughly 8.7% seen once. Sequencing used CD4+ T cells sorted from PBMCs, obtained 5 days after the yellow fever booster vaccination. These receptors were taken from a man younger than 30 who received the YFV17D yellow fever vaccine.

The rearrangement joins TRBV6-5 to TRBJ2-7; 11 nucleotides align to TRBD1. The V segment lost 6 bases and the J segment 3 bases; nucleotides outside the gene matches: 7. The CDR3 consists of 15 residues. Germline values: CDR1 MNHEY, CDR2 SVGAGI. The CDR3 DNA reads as TGTGCCAGCAGCCCCGGGACAGGGGGTTACTACGAGCAGTACTTC. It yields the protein CASSPGTGGYYEQYF.

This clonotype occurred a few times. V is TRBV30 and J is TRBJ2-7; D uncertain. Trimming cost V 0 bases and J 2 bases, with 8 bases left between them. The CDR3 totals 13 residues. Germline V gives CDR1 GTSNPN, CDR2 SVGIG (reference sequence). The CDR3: CAWSVGRPYEQYF. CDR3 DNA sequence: TGTGCCTGGAGTGTGGGCCGTCCCTACGAGCAGTACTTC.

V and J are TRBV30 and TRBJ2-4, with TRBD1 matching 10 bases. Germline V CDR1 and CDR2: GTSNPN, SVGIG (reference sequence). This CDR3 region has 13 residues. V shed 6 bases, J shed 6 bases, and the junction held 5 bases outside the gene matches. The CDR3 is CACTGTGANIQYF. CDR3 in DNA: TGTGCCTGCACCGGGACAGGGGCAAACATTCAGTACTTC.

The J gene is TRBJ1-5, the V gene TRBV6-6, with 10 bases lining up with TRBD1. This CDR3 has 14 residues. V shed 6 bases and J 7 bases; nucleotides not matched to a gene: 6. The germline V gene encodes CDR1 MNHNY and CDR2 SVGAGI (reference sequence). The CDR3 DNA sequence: TGTGCCAGCAGGGAGCGGGACAGGGGACAGCCCCAGCATTTT. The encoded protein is CASRERDRGQPQHF.

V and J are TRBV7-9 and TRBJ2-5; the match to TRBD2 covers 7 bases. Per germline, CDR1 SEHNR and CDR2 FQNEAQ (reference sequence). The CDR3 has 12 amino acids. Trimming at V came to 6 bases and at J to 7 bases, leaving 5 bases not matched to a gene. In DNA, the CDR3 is TGTGCCAGCAGTCCCACGGGGGGGACCCAGTACTTC. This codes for CASSPTGGTQYF.

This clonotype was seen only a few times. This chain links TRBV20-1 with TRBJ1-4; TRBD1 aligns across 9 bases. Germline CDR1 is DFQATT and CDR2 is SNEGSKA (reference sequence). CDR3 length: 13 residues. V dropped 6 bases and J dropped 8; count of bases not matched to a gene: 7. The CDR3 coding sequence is TGCAGTGCGGGGGGACAGGGAGGCGAAAAACTGTTTTTT. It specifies CSAGGQGGEKLFF.

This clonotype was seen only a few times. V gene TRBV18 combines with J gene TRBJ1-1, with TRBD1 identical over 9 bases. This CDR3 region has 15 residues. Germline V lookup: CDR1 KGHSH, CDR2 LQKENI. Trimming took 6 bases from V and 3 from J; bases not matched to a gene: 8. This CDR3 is CASSPLQGADTEAFF. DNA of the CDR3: TGTGCCAGCTCTCCGTTACAGGGGGCGGACACTGAAGCTTTCTTT.

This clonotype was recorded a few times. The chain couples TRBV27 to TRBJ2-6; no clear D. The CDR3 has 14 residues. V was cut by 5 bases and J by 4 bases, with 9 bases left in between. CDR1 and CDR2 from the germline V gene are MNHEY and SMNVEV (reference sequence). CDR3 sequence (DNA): TGTGCCAGCAGTCTTCTGAGGGGGGCCAACGTCCTGACTTTC. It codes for CASSLLRGANVLTF.

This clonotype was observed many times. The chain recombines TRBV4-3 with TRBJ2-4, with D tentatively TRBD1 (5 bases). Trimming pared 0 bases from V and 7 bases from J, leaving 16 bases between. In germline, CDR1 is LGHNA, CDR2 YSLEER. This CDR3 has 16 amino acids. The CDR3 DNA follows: TGCGCCAGCAGCCAAGATCCCAGGGCGACTGCGAACATTCAGTACTTC. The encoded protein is CASSQDPRATANIQYF.

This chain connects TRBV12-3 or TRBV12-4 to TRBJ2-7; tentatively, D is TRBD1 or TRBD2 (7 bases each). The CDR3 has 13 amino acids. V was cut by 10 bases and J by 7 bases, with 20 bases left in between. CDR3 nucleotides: TGTGCCACCTCCAGGGGGGGGGCCTTGGAGCAGTACGTC. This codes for CATSRGGALEQYV.

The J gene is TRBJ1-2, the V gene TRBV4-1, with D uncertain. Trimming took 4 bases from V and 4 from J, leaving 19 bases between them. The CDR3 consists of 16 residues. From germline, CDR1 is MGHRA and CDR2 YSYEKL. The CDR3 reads CASSPQVAEYLYGYTF. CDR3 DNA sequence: TGCGCCAGCAGCCCTCAAGTGGCGGAATACCTCTATGGCTACACCTTC.

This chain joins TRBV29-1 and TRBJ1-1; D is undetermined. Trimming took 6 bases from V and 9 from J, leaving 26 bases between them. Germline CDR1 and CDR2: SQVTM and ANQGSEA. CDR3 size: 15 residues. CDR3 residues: CSVGPAGETTPQAFF. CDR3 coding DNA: TGCAGCGTCGGACCCGCAGGCGAGACAACCCCACAAGCTTTCTTT.

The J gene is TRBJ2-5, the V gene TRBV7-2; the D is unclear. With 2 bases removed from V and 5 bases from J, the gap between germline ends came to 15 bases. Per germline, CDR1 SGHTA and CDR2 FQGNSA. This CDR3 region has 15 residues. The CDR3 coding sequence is TGTGCCAGCAGCTTAACCTCCTCAGTCTCGGAGACCCAGTACTTC. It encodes CASSLTSSVSETQYF.

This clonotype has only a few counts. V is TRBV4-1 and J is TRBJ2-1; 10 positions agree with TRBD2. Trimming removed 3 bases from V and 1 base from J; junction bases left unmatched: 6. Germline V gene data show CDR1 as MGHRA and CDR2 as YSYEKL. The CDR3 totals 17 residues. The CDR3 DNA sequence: TGCGCCAGCAGCCACAACCCGACTAGCGGGTCCTACAATGAGCAGTTCTTC. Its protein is CASSHNPTSGSYNEQFF.

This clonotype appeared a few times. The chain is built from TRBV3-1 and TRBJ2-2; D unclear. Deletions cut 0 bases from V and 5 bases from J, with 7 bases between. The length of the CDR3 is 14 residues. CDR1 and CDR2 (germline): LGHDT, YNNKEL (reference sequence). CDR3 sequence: CASSQDSFTGELFF. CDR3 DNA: TGTGCCAGCAGCCAAGATAGCTTTACCGGGGAGCTGTTTTTT.

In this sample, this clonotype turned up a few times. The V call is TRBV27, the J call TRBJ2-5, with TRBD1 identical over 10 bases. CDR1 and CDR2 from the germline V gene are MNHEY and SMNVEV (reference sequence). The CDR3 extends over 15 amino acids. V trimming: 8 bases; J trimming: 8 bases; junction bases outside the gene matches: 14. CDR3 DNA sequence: TGTGCCAGCGCGCCGGGACAGGGGCGGGGGCGAACCCAGTACTTC. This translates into CASAPGQGRGRTQYF.

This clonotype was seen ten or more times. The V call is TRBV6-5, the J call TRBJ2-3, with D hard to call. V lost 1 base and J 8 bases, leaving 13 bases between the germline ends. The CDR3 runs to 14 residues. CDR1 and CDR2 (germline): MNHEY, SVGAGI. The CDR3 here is CASSYLSGRSTQYF. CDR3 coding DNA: TGTGCCAGCAGTTACTTGTCGGGTCGGAGTACGCAGTATTTT.

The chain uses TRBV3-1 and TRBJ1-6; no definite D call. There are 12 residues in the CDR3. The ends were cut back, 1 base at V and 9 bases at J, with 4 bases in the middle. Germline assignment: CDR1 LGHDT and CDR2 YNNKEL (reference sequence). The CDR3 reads CASSQGLSPLHF. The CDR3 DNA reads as TGTGCCAGCAGCCAAGGGCTTTCACCCCTCCACTTT.

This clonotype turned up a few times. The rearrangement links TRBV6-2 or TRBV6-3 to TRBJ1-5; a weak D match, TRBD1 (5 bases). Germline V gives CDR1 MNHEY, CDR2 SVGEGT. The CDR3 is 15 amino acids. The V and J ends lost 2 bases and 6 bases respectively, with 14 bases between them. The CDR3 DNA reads TGTGCCAGCAGTTACGCGGGGACTGGGGGTCAGCCCCAGCATTTT. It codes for CASSYAGTGGQPQHF.

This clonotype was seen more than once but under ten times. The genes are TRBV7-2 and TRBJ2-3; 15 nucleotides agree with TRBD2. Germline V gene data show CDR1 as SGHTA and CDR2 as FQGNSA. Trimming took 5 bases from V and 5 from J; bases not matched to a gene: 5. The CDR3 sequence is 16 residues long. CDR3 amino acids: CASSVGLAGGRDTQYF. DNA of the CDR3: TGTGCCAGCAGCGTCGGACTAGCGGGGGGGAGAGATACGCAGTATTTT. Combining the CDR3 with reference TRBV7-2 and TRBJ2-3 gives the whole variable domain GAGVSQSPSNKVTEKGKDVELRCDPISGHTALYWYRQSLGQGLEFLIYFQGNSAPDKSGLPSDRFSAERTGGSVSTLTIQRTQQEDSAVYLCASSVGLAGGRDTQYFGPGTRLTVL.

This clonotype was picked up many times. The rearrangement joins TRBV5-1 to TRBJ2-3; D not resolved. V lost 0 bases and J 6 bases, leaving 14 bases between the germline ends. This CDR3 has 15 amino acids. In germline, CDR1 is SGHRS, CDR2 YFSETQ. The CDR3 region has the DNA TGCGCCAGCAGCTTGGTACTCGGTTCGGCGGATACGCAGTATTTT. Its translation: CASSLVLGSADTQYF.

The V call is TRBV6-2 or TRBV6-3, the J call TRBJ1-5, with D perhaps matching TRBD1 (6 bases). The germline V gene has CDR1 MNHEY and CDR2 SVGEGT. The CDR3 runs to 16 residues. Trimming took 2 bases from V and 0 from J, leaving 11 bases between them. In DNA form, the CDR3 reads TGTGCCAGCAGTTACCCCGACAGGTATAGCAATCAGCCCCAGCATTTT. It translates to CASSYPDRYSNQPQHF.

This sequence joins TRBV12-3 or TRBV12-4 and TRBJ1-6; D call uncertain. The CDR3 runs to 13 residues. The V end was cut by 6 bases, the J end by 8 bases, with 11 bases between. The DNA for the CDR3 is TGTGCCAGCAGAGTCCGGGGTGATTCACCCCTCCACTTT. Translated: CASRVRGDSPLHF.

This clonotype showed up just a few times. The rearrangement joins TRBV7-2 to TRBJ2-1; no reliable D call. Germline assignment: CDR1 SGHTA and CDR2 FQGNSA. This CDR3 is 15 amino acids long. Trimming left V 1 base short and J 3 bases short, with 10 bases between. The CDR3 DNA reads TGTGCCAGCAGCTTAGAAGGATGGTACTACAATGAGCAGTTCTTC. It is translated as CASSLEGWYYNEQFF.

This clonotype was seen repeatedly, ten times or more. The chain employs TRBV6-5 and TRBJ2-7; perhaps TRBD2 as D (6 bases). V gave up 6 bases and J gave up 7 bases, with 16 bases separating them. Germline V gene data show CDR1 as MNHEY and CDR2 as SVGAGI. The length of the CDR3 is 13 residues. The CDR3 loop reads CASSPTRAGEQYV. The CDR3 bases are TGTGCCAGCAGCCCCACTAGGGCGGGGGAGCAGTACGTC.

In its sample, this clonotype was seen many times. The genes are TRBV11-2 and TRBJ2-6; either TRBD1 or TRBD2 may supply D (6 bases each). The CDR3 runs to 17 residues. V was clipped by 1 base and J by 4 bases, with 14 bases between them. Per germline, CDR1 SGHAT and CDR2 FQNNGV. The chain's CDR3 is CASSLVRGLLGANVLTF. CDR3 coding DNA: TGTGCCAGCAGCTTAGTTCGGGGGCTGTTAGGGGCCAACGTCCTGACTTTC.

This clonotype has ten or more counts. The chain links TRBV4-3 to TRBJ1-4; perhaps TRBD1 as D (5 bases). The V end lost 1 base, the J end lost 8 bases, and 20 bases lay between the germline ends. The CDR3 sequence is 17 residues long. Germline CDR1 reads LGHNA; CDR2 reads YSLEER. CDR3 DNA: TGCGCCAGCAGCCAAGGCCACTCTCAGGGTCATTACGAAAAACTGTTTTTT. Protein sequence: CASSQGHSQGHYEKLFF.

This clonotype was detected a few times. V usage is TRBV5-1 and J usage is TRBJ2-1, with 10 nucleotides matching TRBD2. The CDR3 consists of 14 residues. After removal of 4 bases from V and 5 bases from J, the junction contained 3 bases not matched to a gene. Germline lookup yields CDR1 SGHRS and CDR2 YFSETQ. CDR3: CASSLAGDHNEQFF. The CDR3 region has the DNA TGCGCCAGCAGCCTAGCGGGGGACCACAATGAGCAGTTCTTC.

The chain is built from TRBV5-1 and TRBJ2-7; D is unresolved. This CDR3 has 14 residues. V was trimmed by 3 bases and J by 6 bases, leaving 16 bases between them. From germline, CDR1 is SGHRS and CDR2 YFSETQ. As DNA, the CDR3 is TGCGCCAGCAGCTCAAGAACCGATACGACCGAGCAGTACTTC. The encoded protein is CASSSRTDTTEQYF.

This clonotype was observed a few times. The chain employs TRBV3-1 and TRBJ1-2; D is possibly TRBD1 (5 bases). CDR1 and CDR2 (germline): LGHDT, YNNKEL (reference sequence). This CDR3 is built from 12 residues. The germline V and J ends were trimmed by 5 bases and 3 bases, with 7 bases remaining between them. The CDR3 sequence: CASSVTDYGYTF. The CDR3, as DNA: TGTGCCAGCAGCGTGACAGACTATGGCTACACCTTC. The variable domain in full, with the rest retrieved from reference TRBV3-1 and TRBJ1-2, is DTAVSQTPKYLVTQMGNDKSIKCEQNLGHDTMYWYKQDSKKFLKIMFSYNNKELIINETVPNRFSPKSPDKAHLNLHINSLELGDSAVYFCASSVTDYGYTFGSGTRLTVV.

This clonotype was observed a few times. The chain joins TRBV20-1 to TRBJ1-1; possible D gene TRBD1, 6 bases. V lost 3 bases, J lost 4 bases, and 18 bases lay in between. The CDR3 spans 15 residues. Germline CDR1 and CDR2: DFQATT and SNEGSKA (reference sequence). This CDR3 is CSASRGGPVPTEAFF. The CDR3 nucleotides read TGCAGTGCTAGTAGGGGGGGACCAGTGCCCACTGAAGCTTTCTTT.

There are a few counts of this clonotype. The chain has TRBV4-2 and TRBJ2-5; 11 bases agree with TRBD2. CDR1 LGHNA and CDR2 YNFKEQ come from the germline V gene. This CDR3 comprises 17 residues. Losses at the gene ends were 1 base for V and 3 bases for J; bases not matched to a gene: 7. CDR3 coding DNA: TGTGCCAGCAGCCAAGGTTTGGCTAGCGGGGGGAAAGAGACCCAGTACTTC. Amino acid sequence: CASSQGLASGGKETQYF.